This T cell receptor beta chain was recorded in a study of blood T cells in healthy people across ages. Study-wide points: Age brought a roughly linear fall in TCR beta diversity measured per million T cells. Naive T cell percentage and TCR beta diversity correlated strongly.

In each sample, at least 6.5 million PBMCs were isolated. Primers used in a second PCR of roughly 7 to 11 cycles were a sample-barcoded 5' primer and a J-beta primer mix. Tagging of each cDNA molecule was performed by a template-switch adaptor with 12 random nucleotides. MiXCR was run by TCRdb on the 5' RACE reads, yielding one entry per CDR3 protein. The sample records about 780,000 distinct CDR3 sequences, less than 60% being singletons. This clonotype was seen a few times. Its antigen remains unidentified. The CDR3 has 14 residues. The V end was cut by 4 bases, the J end by 3 bases, with 14 bases between. Per germline, CDR1 SGHRS and CDR2 YFSETQ.

The source of this sequence is a man older than 75 in good health. The J gene is TRBJ2-7, the V gene TRBV5-1; D is perhaps TRBD1 or TRBD2 (5 bases each). The specimen sequenced was blood. The CDR3 nucleotides are TGCGCCAGCAGCAACCGGGACGGTATCTACGAGCAGTACTTC. This sequence encodes CASSNRDGIYEQYF.